This TCR beta chain emerged from a study of cytomegalovirus exposure and HLA in healthy donors. Some clones are missing from TCRdb's copy, which holds only in-frame ones; the method was immunoSEQ multiplex PCR. The sample lists around 350,000 clones, about nine tenths seen once, with under 0.9% in the top ten. Overall study results and limits: The study listed 164 cytomegalovirus-associated TCR beta chains. Whilst most TCR sequences proved rare, a subset of public TCRs occurred across many donors. Among the CMV-associated chains, three were confirmed in vitro as specific for CMV antigens.

A 120-subject validation cohort, separate from the approximately 690-subject first cohort, supplied the donors. This clone was counted once. Its specificity is not known. The origin of this receptor is a woman under 30 in good health and CMV-seronegative. The sequenced sample consisted of PBMCs.

The CDR3 DNA reads TGTGCCAGCAGTTCCCGGACTAGCGGGAGCTACAATGAGCAGTTCTTC. As protein: CASSSRTSGSYNEQFF. This chain connects TRBV28 to TRBJ2-1; TRBD2 matches at 13 bases. Trimming cost V 4 bases and J 3 bases; bases outside gene matches: 3. The CDR3 covers 16 residues. Germline-derived CDR1 and CDR2 are MDHEN and SYDVKM.